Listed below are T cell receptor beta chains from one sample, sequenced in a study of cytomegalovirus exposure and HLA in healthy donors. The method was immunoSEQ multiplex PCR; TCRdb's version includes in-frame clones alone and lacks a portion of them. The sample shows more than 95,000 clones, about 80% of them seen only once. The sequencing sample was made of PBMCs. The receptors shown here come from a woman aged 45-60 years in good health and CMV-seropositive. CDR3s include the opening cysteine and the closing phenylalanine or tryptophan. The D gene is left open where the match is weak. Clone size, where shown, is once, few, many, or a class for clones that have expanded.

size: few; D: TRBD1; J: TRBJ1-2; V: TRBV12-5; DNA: TGTGCTAGTGGTTTGCCCCGGGACAGGGCTTATGGCTACACCTTC; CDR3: CASGLPRDRAYGYTF
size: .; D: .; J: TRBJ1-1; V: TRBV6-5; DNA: TGTGCCAGCAGTTACGTAACAGGTGAAGCTTTCTTT; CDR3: CASSYVTGEAFF
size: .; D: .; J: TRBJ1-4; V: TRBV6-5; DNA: TGTGCCAGCGCCGACCGGGGAACTAATGAAAAACTGTTTTTT; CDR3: CASADRGTNEKLFF
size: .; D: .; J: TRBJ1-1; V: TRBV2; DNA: TGTGCCGCCACATACCCTGAAGCTTTCTTT; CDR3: CAATYPEAFF
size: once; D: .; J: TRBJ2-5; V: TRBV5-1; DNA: TGCGCCAGCAGCCCTTGGGCTCTCCAAGAGACCCAGTACTTC; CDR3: CASSPWALQETQYF
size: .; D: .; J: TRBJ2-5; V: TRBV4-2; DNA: TGTGCCAGCAGCCAAAATAGCGGAACCCAAGAGACCCAGTACTTC; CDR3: CASSQNSGTQETQYF
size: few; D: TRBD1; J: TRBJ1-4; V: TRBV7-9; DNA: TGTGCCAGCAGCTACCTGGGACAGCAAGATGAAAAACTGTTTTTT; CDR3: CASSYLGQQDEKLFF
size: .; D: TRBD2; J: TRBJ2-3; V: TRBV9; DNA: TGTGCCAGCAGTGATAGCGGGGGCCATCATACGCAGTATTTT; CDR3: CASSDSGGHHTQYF
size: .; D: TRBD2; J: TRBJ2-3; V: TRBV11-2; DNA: TGTGCCAGCAGCTCTAGCGGGAGGGCCGGAGATACGCAGTATTTT; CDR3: CASSSSGRAGDTQYF
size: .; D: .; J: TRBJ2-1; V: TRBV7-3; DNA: TGTGCCAGCAGCTTAAGAGGGCAGCGGAGCTTCTACAATGAGCAGTTCTTC; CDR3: CASSLRGQRSFYNEQFF
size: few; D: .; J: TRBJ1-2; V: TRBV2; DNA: TGTGCCAGCAGTGATGAGCGGAGCTACACCTTC; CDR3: CASSDERSYTF
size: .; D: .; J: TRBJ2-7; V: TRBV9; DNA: TGTGCCAGCAGCGTAGGGGTGGGTGGGGCAGGTGGCTACGAGCAGTACTTC; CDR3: CASSVGVGGAGGYEQYF
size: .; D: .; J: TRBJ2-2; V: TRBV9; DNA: TGTGCCAGCAGCGTAGGACTAGTAACCGGGGAGCTGTTTTTT; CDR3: CASSVGLVTGELFF
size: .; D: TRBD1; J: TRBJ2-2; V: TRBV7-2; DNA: TGTGCCAGCAGCTTAGTCGGGACAGGGAACACCGGGGAGCTGTTTTTT; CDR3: CASSLVGTGNTGELFF
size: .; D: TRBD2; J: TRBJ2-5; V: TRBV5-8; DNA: TGTGCCAGCAGCTTGGAGCGGGGGCGGGGAGAGACCCAGTACTTC; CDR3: CASSLERGRGETQYF
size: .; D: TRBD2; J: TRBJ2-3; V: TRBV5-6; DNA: TGTGCCAGCAGCCTAGGACTAGCGGGGGGGACCGGGACAGATACGCAGTATTTT; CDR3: CASSLGLAGGTGTDTQYF
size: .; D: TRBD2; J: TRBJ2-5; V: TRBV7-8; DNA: TGTGCCAGCAGCTTAGGACGTGCGCGGGGGGGTCAAGAGACCCAGTACTTC; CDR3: CASSLGRARGGQETQYF
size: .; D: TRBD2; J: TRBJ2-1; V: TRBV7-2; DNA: TGTGCCAGCAGCTTAGTCGGACTAGCTTTTAATGAGCAGTTCTTC; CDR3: CASSLVGLAFNEQFF
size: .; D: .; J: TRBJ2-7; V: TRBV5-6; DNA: TGTGCCAGCAGCTTCGGGCAGGGTCCCCACGAGCAGTACTTC; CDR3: CASSFGQGPHEQYF
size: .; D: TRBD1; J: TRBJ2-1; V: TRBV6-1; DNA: TGTGCCAGCAGCTTTGGACAGGGGGTGTACAATGAACAGTTCTTC; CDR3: CASSFGQGVYNEQFF
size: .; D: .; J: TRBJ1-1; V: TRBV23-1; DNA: TGCGCCAGCAGTCAATACCCCAGGGAACGGAACACTGAAGCTTTCTTT; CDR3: CASSQYPRERNTEAFF
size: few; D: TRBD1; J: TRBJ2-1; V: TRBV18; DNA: TGTGCCAGCTCACCCTCCGGACAGGGGGCTTTTGAGCAGTTCTTC; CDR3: CASSPSGQGAFEQFF
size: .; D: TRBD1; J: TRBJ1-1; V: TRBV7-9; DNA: TGTGCCAGCAGCTCTCGGGACAGCCCGATGAACACTGAAGCTTTCTTT; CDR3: CASSSRDSPMNTEAFF
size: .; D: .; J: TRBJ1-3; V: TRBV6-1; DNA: TGTGCCAGCAGTGAATCCAGGGCTGGAAACACCATATATTTT; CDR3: CASSESRAGNTIYF
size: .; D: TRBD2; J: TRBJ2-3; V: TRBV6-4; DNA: TGTGCCAGCAGTGCTGTAGCGGGGAGCACAGATACGCAGTATTTT; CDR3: CASSAVAGSTDTQYF
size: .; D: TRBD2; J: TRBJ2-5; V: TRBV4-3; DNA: TGCGCCAGCAGCCAAGATAGGACTAGTGGCGCGACCCAGTACTTC; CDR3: CASSQDRTSGATQYF
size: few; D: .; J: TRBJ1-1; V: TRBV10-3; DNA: TGTGCCATCAGTGGGGGCATACCACCTGAAGCTTTCTTT; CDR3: CAISGGIPPEAFF
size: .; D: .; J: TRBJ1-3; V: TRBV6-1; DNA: TGTGCCAGCAAGCAGGGTGGTGGAAACACCATATATTTT; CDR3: CASKQGGGNTIYF
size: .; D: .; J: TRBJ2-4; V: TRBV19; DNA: TGTGCCAGTAGTATAGGGACTTCCAACATTCAGTACTTC; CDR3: CASSIGTSNIQYF
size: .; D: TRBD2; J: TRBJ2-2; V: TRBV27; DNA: TGTGCCAGCAGTACCCCCGGGGGGGGTTCTTGGACCGGGGAGCTGTTTTTT; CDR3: CASSTPGGGSWTGELFF
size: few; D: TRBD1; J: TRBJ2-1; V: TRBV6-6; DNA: TGTGCCAGCAGTTACCAGGGGGCGGGGTACAATGAGCAGTTCTTC; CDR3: CASSYQGAGYNEQFF
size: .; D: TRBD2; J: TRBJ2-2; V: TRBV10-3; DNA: TGTGCCATCAGTCTAGCGGGAGGGCCCGGGGAGCTGTTTTTT; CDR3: CAISLAGGPGELFF
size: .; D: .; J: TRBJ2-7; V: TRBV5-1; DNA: TGCGCCAGCAGCTTGGGGACAGCACCCTACGAGCAGTACTTC; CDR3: CASSLGTAPYEQYF
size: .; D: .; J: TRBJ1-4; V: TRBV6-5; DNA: TGTGCCAGCAGTTTCGGCCAGAGGGAAAAACTGTTTTTT; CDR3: CASSFGQREKLFF
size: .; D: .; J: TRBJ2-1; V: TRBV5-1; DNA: TGCGCCAGCAGCTTGGGGGACTCTTACAATGAGCAGTTCTTC; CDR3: CASSLGDSYNEQFF
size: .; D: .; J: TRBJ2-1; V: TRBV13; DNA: TGTGCCAGCAGCTTAGAGCCCCGACAGGACAATGAGCAGTTCTTC; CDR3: CASSLEPRQDNEQFF
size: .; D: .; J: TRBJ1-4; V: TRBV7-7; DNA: TGTGCTAGCAGCCCACAGGGTAGTGAAAAACTGTTTTTT; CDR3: CASSPQGSEKLFF
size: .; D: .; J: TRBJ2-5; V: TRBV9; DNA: TGTGCCAGCAGTCTCTTTGGGGGGTACGAGACCCAGTACTTC; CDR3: CASSLFGGYETQYF
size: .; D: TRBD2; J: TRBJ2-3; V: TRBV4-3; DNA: TGCGCCAGCAGCCAATCTCTCGGGACTAGCGGGGGGCCGACAGATACGCAGTATTTT; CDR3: CASSQSLGTSGGPTDTQYF
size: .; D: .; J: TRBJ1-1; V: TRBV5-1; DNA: TGCGCCAGCAGCTTGTTCCAGGTGACTGAAGCTTTCTTT; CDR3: CASSLFQVTEAFF
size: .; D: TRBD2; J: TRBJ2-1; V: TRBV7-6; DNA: TGTGCCAGCAGCCTCCGCGGGGGGGATATAAGCCGTTACAATGAGCAGTTCTTC; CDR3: CASSLRGGDISRYNEQFF
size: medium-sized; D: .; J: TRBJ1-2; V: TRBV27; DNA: TGTGCCAGCAGTTTATCGGGACTTTCTAACTATGGCTACACCTTC; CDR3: CASSLSGLSNYGYTF
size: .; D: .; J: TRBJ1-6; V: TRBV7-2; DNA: TGTGCCAGCAGCCCCGGGGGGTACAATTCACCCCTCCACTTT; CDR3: CASSPGGYNSPLHF
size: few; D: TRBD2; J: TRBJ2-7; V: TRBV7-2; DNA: TGTGCCAGCAGCTCCCTAGCGGGGGCTGGGAACGAGCAGTACTTC; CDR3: CASSSLAGAGNEQYF
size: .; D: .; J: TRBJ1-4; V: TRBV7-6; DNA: TGTGCCAGCAGCCCCGCAACTAATGAAAAACTGTTTTTT; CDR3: CASSPATNEKLFF
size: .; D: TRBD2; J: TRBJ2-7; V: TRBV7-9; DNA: TGTGCCAGCAGCTCGGCCGGGACTAGCGACTCCTACGAGCAGTACTTC; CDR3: CASSSAGTSDSYEQYF
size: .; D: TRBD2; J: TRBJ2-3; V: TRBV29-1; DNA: TGCAGCGTTGAATCTAGCGGGGGAGGAGATACGCAGTATTTT; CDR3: CSVESSGGGDTQYF
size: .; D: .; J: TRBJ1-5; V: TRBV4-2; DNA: TGTGCCAGCAGCCAAGGGAGGAGTAATCAGCCCCAGCATTTT; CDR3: CASSQGRSNQPQHF
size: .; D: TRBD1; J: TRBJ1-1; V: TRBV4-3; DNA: TGCGCCAGCAGCCCCAGTCGACAGGGATCACCTACCACTGAAGCTTTCTTT; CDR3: CASSPSRQGSPTTEAFF
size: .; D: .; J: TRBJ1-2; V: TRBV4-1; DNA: TGCGCCAGCAGCCTTTATTCTCAGGGAAACTATGGCTACACCTTC; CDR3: CASSLYSQGNYGYTF
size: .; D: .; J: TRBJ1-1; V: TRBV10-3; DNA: TGTGCCATCAGTGACCAGGGGTCGGCTGAAGCTTTCTTT; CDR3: CAISDQGSAEAFF
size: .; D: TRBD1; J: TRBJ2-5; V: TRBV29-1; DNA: TGCAGCGTTGGGGACAGTGAAGAGACCCAGTACTTC; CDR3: CSVGDSEETQYF
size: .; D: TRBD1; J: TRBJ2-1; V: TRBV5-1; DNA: TGCGCCAGCAGCCAGGGGACAGGGGACTACAATGAGCAGTTCTTC; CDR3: CASSQGTGDYNEQFF
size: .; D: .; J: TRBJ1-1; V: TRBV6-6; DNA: TGTGCCAGCACGGAGGCCGGGACTGAAGCTTTCTTT; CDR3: CASTEAGTEAFF
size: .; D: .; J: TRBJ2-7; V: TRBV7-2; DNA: TGTGCCAGCAGCGCTTGGGACTCCCTTTCCCCCTACGAGCAGTACTTC; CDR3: CASSAWDSLSPYEQYF
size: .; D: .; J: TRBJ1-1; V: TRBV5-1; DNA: TGCGCCAGCAGCTTGGCCGGCGGTAGCGGGACTGAAGCTTTCTTT; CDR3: CASSLAGGSGTEAFF
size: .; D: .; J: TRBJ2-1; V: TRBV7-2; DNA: TGTGCCAGCTCCCGATCGAGAGAAAACAATGAGCAGTTCTTC; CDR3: CASSRSRENNEQFF
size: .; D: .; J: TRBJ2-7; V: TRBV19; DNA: TGTGCCAGTAGTTTATACAGGGATACCTACGAGCAGTACTTC; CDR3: CASSLYRDTYEQYF
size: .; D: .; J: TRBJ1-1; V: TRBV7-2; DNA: TGTGCCAGCAGCTTAGCAATAGGGGCGCGTACTGAAGCTTTCTTT; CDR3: CASSLAIGARTEAFF